The 26 T cell receptor beta chains listed next were all sequenced from one sample in a study of T-cell memory formation after mild COVID-19. TCRdb called the 5' RACE reads again in MiXCR, with one record for every CDR3 protein. The sample holds hundreds of thousands of distinct CDR3 sequences, 15% seen once. Sequencing was performed on PBMCs or a T cell subset sorted from them (not recorded which). The source is an adult woman who had mild COVID-19 (a few samples of this study predate the infection). Cell type and time point are not known.

V and J are TRBV10-3 and TRBJ2-7; 8 nucleotides agree with TRBD1. This CDR3 has 16 amino acids. Trimming cost V 3 bases and J 6 bases; bases outside gene matches: 13. The germline CDR1 and CDR2 sequences are ENHRY and SYGVKD. In nucleotides, the CDR3 is TGTGCCATCAGTGAACCGGGCCAGGGGGCTGTCGGCGAGCAGTACTTC. Translating gives CAISEPGQGAVGEQYF.

This clonotype was observed a few times. V gene TRBV7-2 combines with J gene TRBJ2-1; weak D call: TRBD1 (5 bases). The CDR3 is 15 residues long. CDR1 is SGHTA, CDR2 FQGNSA, per germline. The V end was cut by 5 bases, the J end by 4 bases, with 15 bases between. The CDR3 region has the DNA TGTGCCAGCAGCCATGATAGGGGTAGTTACAATGAGCAGTTCTTC. It codes for CASSHDRGSYNEQFF.

This clonotype was observed many times. The rearrangement joins TRBV7-9 to TRBJ2-3; 12 nucleotides match TRBD1. This CDR3 region has 15 residues. V dropped 7 bases and J dropped 6; count of bases not matched to a gene: 8. The germline V gene has CDR1 SEHNR and CDR2 FQNEAQ (reference sequence). CDR3 sequence reads: CASTPGQGASDTQYF. The DNA for the CDR3 is TGTGCCAGCACCCCGGGACAGGGGGCTTCTGATACGCAGTATTTT.

This clonotype was found many times. The gene calls are TRBV20-1 and TRBJ2-7; TRBD1 or TRBD2 may be the D gene (5 bases each). The CDR3 length is 12 residues. Germline V gene sequence: CDR1 DFQATT, CDR2 SNEGSKA (reference sequence). Trimming left V 6 bases short and J 5 bases short, with 14 bases between. The CDR3 loop reads CSAPGAVHEQYF. CDR3 DNA sequence: TGCAGTGCCCCCGGGGCAGTCCACGAGCAGTACTTC.

This clonotype was seen a few times. The J gene is TRBJ1-2, the V gene TRBV5-1; D remains ambiguous. The germline V gene encodes CDR1 SGHRS and CDR2 YFSETQ. Trimming pared 4 bases from V and 4 bases from J, leaving 11 bases between. The CDR3 is 13 residues long. The CDR3 is CASSTESFYGYTF. CDR3 nucleotides: TGCGCCAGCAGCACGGAGAGTTTCTATGGCTACACCTTC. The complete variable domain, with remaining parts taken from reference TRBV5-1 and TRBJ1-2, reads KAGVTQTPRYLIKTRGQQVTLSCSPISGHRSVSWYQQTPGQGLQFLFEYFSETQRNKGNFPGRFSGRQFSNSRSEMNVSTLELGDSALYLCASSTESFYGYTFGSGTRLTVV.

This clonotype was picked up many times. The J gene is TRBJ2-1, the V gene TRBV5-1, with D perhaps TRBD1 (5 bases). The germline V gene has CDR1 SGHRS and CDR2 YFSETQ. CDR3 length equals 16 residues. Trimming removed 0 bases at V and 4 bases at J, with 14 bases between. The CDR3: CASSLVSGQGYNEQFF. Written as DNA, the CDR3 is TGCGCCAGCAGCTTGGTATCAGGGCAAGGATACAATGAGCAGTTCTTC.

This clonotype has a handful of counts. The J gene is TRBJ2-3, the V gene TRBV7-3, with TRBD2 matching 8 bases. This CDR3 is built from 15 residues. From germline, CDR1 is SGHTA and CDR2 FQGTGA. The V and J ends lost 2 bases and 6 bases, in that order; junction bases with no gene match: 7. CDR3 protein: CASSLAGGFGDTQYF. As DNA, the CDR3 is TGTGCCAGCAGCTTAGCGGGAGGTTTCGGGGATACGCAGTATTTT.

The V and J genes are TRBV4-2 and TRBJ1-6; 10 nucleotides line up with TRBD1. Germline loops: CDR1 LGHNA, CDR2 YNFKEQ. The CDR3 runs to 16 residues. With 5 bases clipped from V and 10 bases from J, the junction kept 11 bases outside the gene matches. This CDR3 is CASSTRDRGWQSPLHF. The CDR3 DNA reads as TGTGCCAGCAGCACCCGGGACAGGGGATGGCAATCACCCCTCCACTTT.

CDR3 in amino acids: CASSLLTGLNVGETQYF. In nucleotides, the CDR3 is TGTGCCAGCAGTTTGCTCACAGGGTTAAACGTCGGAGAGACCCAGTACTTC. The chain recombines TRBV12-3 or TRBV12-4 with TRBJ2-5, with TRBD1 as a possible D gene (6 bases). This CDR3 contains 17 residues. The V end was cut by 3 bases, the J end by 4 bases, with 21 bases between.

The chain combines TRBV6-5 with TRBJ2-7; D perhaps matches TRBD1 (6 bases). This CDR3 has 14 amino acids. Trimming stripped 2 bases from V and 0 bases from J, with 8 bases between. Per the germline V gene, CDR1 is MNHEY and CDR2 is SVGAGI. This CDR3 is CASSYRDTSYEQYF. The DNA of the CDR3 is TGTGCCAGCAGTTACCGGGACACCTCCTACGAGCAGTACTTC.

This clonotype has a handful of counts. V usage is TRBV12-3 or TRBV12-4 and J usage is TRBJ1-2; 7 bases align to TRBD1. The CDR3 totals 14 residues. J gave up 8 bases and V 6 bases, and 12 bases lay outside the gene matches. The CDR3 DNA sequence: TGTGCCAGCAGATTCGCGGGACAGCGGATCGGCTACACCTTC. Translation gives CASRFAGQRIGYTF.

V and J are TRBV5-1 and TRBJ2-2; D not certain. The CDR3 loop spans 16 amino acids. V was cut by 3 bases and J by 4 bases, with 16 bases left in between. Germline V CDR1 and CDR2: SGHRS, YFSETQ. The CDR3, as DNA: TGCGCCAGCAGCTCTCTAGTCACCGCTGCCACCGGGGAGCTGTTTTTT. Translation: CASSSLVTAATGELFF.

V usage is TRBV6-5 and J usage is TRBJ2-1, with 8 nucleotides matching TRBD2. Per the germline V gene, CDR1 is MNHEY and CDR2 is SVGAGI. The CDR3 extends over 16 amino acids. With 4 bases clipped from V and 2 bases from J, the junction kept 7 bases outside the gene matches. In nucleotides, the CDR3 is TGTGCCAGCAGTTCGGCCGGGCGGGGGGCCTACAATGAGCAGTTCTTC. Translating it yields CASSSAGRGAYNEQFF.

This clonotype turned up a few times. This chain connects TRBV4-2 to TRBJ2-3; 8 bases fit TRBD2. Germline V gene data show CDR1 as LGHNA and CDR2 as YNFKEQ. The CDR3 covers 15 residues. The V gene end was trimmed by 5 bases and the J gene end by 1 base; junction bases not matched to a gene: 5. The CDR3 loop reads CASSNGGGGTDTQYF. CDR3 bases: TGTGCCAGCAGCAACGGGGGGGGCGGCACAGATACGCAGTATTTT.

The chain carries TRBV10-3 and TRBJ1-6, with D possibly being TRBD1 (5 bases). CDR3 size: 17 residues. The V gene's germline CDR1 is ENHRY and CDR2 SYGVKD. Trimming left V 5 bases short and J 0 bases short, with 14 bases between. CDR3 in amino acids: CAISRTSDSSYNSPLHF. The CDR3 DNA reads TGTGCCATCAGTAGGACATCCGATAGCTCCTATAATTCACCCCTCCACTTT.

There are a few counts of this clonotype. This chain joins TRBV3-1 and TRBJ2-7, with D unresolved. This CDR3 is built from 13 residues. V was trimmed by 2 bases and J by 6 bases, leaving 11 bases between them. Germline V lookup: CDR1 LGHDT, CDR2 YNNKEL (reference sequence). CDR3 nucleotide sequence: TGTGCCAGCAGCCAATTCCCGACGGGCGAGCAGTACTTC. This encodes CASSQFPTGEQYF.

The CDR3 here is CASSLRATRGTDTQYF. Here the CDR3 DNA reads TGCGCCAGCAGCTTGAGGGCTACTAGAGGGACAGATACGCAGTATTTT. This chain uses TRBV5-1 with TRBJ2-3; D perhaps matches TRBD2 (5 bases). Germline V lookup: CDR1 SGHRS, CDR2 YFSETQ. Trimming took off 1 base at V and 3 bases at J, with 15 bases between the two ends. The CDR3 sequence is 16 residues long. Supplemented by reference TRBV5-1 and TRBJ2-3, the full variable domain reads KAGVTQTPRYLIKTRGQQVTLSCSPISGHRSVSWYQQTPGQGLQFLFEYFSETQRNKGNFPGRFSGRQFSNSRSEMNVSTLELGDSALYLCASSLRATRGTDTQYFGPGTRLTVL.

This sequence joins TRBV25-1 and TRBJ2-3, with D possibly being TRBD2 (6 bases). CDR1 is MGHDK, CDR2 SYGVNS, per germline. The CDR3 has 13 amino acids. V was trimmed by 2 bases and J by 3 bases, leaving 6 bases between them. The CDR3 nucleotides are TGTGCCAGCAGTGAAGGGGGGACAGATACGCAGTATTTT. Translation gives CASSEGGTDTQYF. The whole variable domain, remainder taken from reference TRBV25-1 and TRBJ2-3, is EADIYQTPRYLVIGTGKKITLECSQTMGHDKMYWYQQDPGMELHLIHYSYGVNSTEKGDLSSESTVSRIRTEHFPLTLESARPSHTSQYLCASSEGGTDTQYFGPGTRLTVL.

This clonotype has more than one count but fewer than ten. The rearrangement joins TRBV2 to TRBJ2-7, with 7 bases lining up with TRBD2. Trimming at V came to 7 bases and at J to 2 bases, leaving 5 bases not matched to a gene. The CDR3 consists of 13 residues. The V gene's germline CDR1 is SNHLY and CDR2 FYNNEI. CDR3 sequence: CASTKGGAYEQYF. The DNA of the CDR3 is TGTGCCAGCACTAAGGGAGGGGCCTACGAGCAGTACTTC.

This clonotype showed up just a few times. The junction shows a germline mismatch at one end, possibly a read error. This chain joins TRBV14 and TRBJ2-7, with TRBD2 matching over 7 bases. The CDR3 covers 13 residues. Per the germline V gene, CDR1 is SGHDN and CDR2 is FVKESK. In nucleotides, the CDR3 is TGTGCCAGCAGCCATGACGCGCCAGCGGGACTGTCCTTC. Its protein product is CASSHDAPAGLSF.

This clonotype showed up just a few times. This chain links TRBV20-1 with TRBJ2-3; the match to TRBD2 covers 8 bases. The CDR3 runs 14 residues. V lost 3 bases, J lost 3 bases, and 5 bases stayed unmatched. Germline V lookup: CDR1 DFQATT, CDR2 SNEGSKA (reference sequence). The CDR3 nucleotides read TGCAGTGCTAGTATGGGACTAGAGACAGATACGCAGTATTTT. Translating it yields CSASMGLETDTQYF.

The chain joins TRBV4-1 to TRBJ2-7; TRBD1 agrees at 9 bases. After removal of 1 base from V and 2 bases from J, the junction contained 3 bases not matched to a gene. The length of the CDR3 is 15 residues. Germline V gene data show CDR1 as MGHRA and CDR2 as YSYEKL. Written as DNA, the CDR3 is TGCGCCAGCAGCCAAGGGACAGGGGTCCCCTACGAGCAGTACTTC. This translates into CASSQGTGVPYEQYF.

The gene calls are TRBV7-9 and TRBJ1-1; perhaps TRBD1 as D (5 bases). The germline CDR1 and CDR2 sequences are SEHNR and FQNEAQ (reference sequence). The germline V and J ends were trimmed by 5 bases and 1 base, with 8 bases remaining between them. This CDR3 has 13 residues. The chain's CDR3 is CASSTTGNTEAFF. The DNA for the CDR3 is TGTGCCAGCAGCACAACAGGGAACACTGAAGCTTTCTTT.

This chain connects TRBV3-1 to TRBJ1-1; 7 positions match TRBD1. This CDR3 comprises 14 residues. CDR1 is LGHDT, CDR2 YNNKEL, per germline (reference sequence). V was clipped by 5 bases and J by 4 bases; unmatched bases: 7. CDR3 DNA sequence: TGTGCCAGCAGCACTCGACAGGGAACCACTGAAGCTTTCTTT. It yields the protein CASSTRQGTTEAFF.

The genes are TRBV3-1 and TRBJ2-7; D ambiguous. The germline V gene has CDR1 LGHDT and CDR2 YNNKEL (reference sequence). V gave up 11 bases and J gave up 4 bases, with 9 bases separating them. The CDR3 has 10 amino acids. CDR3 residues: CAAGKYEQYF. The CDR3 DNA follows: TGTGCCGCCGGCAAATACGAGCAGTACTTC.

The table lists this clonotype with a few counts. The CDR3 DNA sequence: TGCGCCAGCAGCGTGGGACGGGAGTGGGGCTCCTACGAGCAGTACTTC. Translation: CASSVGREWGSYEQYF. The V call is TRBV5-1, the J call TRBJ2-7; TRBD2 is a possible D gene (6 bases). Per the germline V gene, CDR1 is SGHRS and CDR2 is YFSETQ. The CDR3 loop spans 16 amino acids. V was clipped by 4 bases and J by 0 bases, with 17 bases between them.